This TCR beta chain was sequenced during a study of spatial heterogeneity in lung cancer. On the study more broadly: Each distinct TCR and UMI combination averaged more than ten appearances in raw reads.

This clonotype was observed many times. One entry per CDR3 protein results from TCRdb running MiXCR on the 5' RACE reads. The repertoire has about 39,000 distinct CDR3 sequences, approximately 3% of them found once; the top ten carry 35% to 40%. The time point denotes: sample taken at primary tumor resection. Germline CDR1 reads SGHDN; CDR2 reads FVKESK. V lost 3 bases and J 2 bases, leaving 9 bases between the germline ends. The CDR3 spans 14 residues. V usage is TRBV14 and J usage is TRBJ2-3; D not certain. The sample in question was normal lung tissue next to the tumor, obtained at surgery. This clonotype originated in a male donor with early-stage non-small cell lung cancer. CDR3 loop: CASSHGRPTDTQYF. The CDR3 bases are TGTGCCAGCAGCCACGGCAGGCCCACAGATACGCAGTATTTT.